The 9 T cell receptor beta chains below all came from one sample that was sequenced in a study of identical twins. TCRdb reanalysed the 5' RACE reads using MiXCR and keeps one entry per CDR3 protein. The sample has about 300,000 distinct CDR3 sequences; 10% to 15% are singletons. These same records also appear under a second study, on yellow fever vaccine responses in identical twins.

The sample was CD8+ T cells sorted from blood. Receptors were obtained from a young woman in good health.

The V and J genes are TRBV4-1 and TRBJ2-1; D not resolved. CDR1 MGHRA and CDR2 YSYEKL come from the germline V gene. The CDR3 sequence is 13 residues long. Trimming took off 3 bases at V and 6 bases at J, with 9 bases between the two ends. The CDR3 reads CASSQTVGNEQFF. The CDR3 nucleotides are TGCGCCAGCAGCCAGACGGTCGGCAATGAGCAGTTCTTC.

This clonotype was recorded many times. V usage is TRBV12-3 or TRBV12-4 and J usage is TRBJ2-1, with D maybe TRBD2 (5 bases). V was clipped by 3 bases and J by 5 bases, with 11 bases between them. This CDR3 is built from 14 residues. The CDR3: CASSLGDNNNEQFF. The CDR3 region has the DNA TGTGCCAGCAGTTTGGGAGACAACAACAATGAGCAGTTCTTC.

V gene TRBV23-1 combines with J gene TRBJ2-3; 10 bases line up with TRBD1. TRBV23-1 is noted as an ORF with a role that remains uncertain. V lost 2 bases, J lost 0 bases, and 14 bases stayed unmatched. The CDR3 runs to 20 residues. The CDR3 DNA is TGCGCCAGCAGTCAAGAAGGAGACAGGGGGCGATCGAATAGCACAGATACGCAGTATTTT. Residues: CASSQEGDRGRSNSTDTQYF.

The chain has TRBV12-3 or TRBV12-4 and TRBJ1-1; no clear D gene. V was trimmed by 5 bases and J by 3 bases, leaving 10 bases between them. This CDR3 comprises 13 residues. This chain's CDR3 is CASSQTKYTEAFF. DNA of the CDR3: TGTGCCAGCAGTCAAACAAAATACACTGAAGCTTTCTTT.

V is TRBV28 and J is TRBJ2-5; the match to TRBD2 covers 10 bases. In germline, CDR1 is MDHEN, CDR2 SYDVKM. Trimming took 11 bases from V and 5 from J; bases not matched to a gene: 14. The length of the CDR3 is 15 residues. The CDR3 here is CAAQGPAGGRETQYF. CDR3 in DNA: TGTGCCGCCCAAGGGCCAGCGGGGGGGCGGGAGACCCAGTACTTC.

V is TRBV16 and J is TRBJ2-7; TRBD1 matches 7 bases. There are 14 residues in the CDR3. Germline values: CDR1 KGHSY, CDR2 FQNENV. V lost 0 bases, J lost 7 bases, and 6 bases stayed unmatched. The CDR3 coding sequence is TGTGCCAGCAGCCAATCGACAGGGATTTGGGAGCAGTACTTC. It yields the protein CASSQSTGIWEQYF.

V and J are TRBV28 and TRBJ2-7; D may be TRBD1 (6 bases). Trimming pared 6 bases from V and 3 bases from J, leaving 24 bases between. Per the germline V gene, CDR1 is MDHEN and CDR2 is SYDVKM. This CDR3 is 17 amino acids long. The chain's CDR3 is CASSPRYQGMSNYEQYF. The DNA for the CDR3 is TGTGCCAGCAGCCCACGCTACCAGGGGATGTCCAACTACGAGCAGTACTTC.

The sample holds many counts of this clonotype. The J gene is TRBJ2-3, the V gene TRBV9; possibly TRBD2 for D (6 bases). The CDR3 spans 17 residues. V dropped 0 bases and J dropped 2 bases, with 16 bases sitting between them. The V gene's germline CDR1 is SGDLS and CDR2 YYNGEE. The CDR3 coding sequence is TGTGCCAGCAGCGTAGGGACACTAGCAGGCCCCACAGATACGCAGTATTTT. It yields the protein CASSVGTLAGPTDTQYF.

This clonotype was picked up a small number of times. The V call is TRBV5-5, the J call TRBJ2-7; 9 bases fit TRBD1. The J segment lost 3 bases and the V segment lost 5 bases, leaving 6 bases of the junction unmatched. This CDR3 is 14 amino acids long. Germline V gene sequence: CDR1 SGHKS, CDR2 YYEKEE (reference sequence). The CDR3 loop is CASSSGTGFYEQYV. CDR3 DNA sequence: TGTGCCAGCAGTTCCGGGACAGGGTTCTACGAGCAGTACGTC.